This is a list of T cell receptor beta chains from one sample in a study of T-cell memory formation after mild COVID-19. One entry per CDR3 protein results from TCRdb running MiXCR on the 5' RACE reads. The sample lists roughly 100,000 distinct CDR3 sequences, less than 15% occurring once. Material for sequencing was PBMCs or a T cell subset sorted from them (not recorded which). These receptor sequences come from a man between 18 and 35 years old who had mild COVID-19 (a few samples of this study predate the infection). Cell type and time point are not known. CDR3s include the opening cysteine and the closing phenylalanine or tryptophan. Fields, in order: V gene, J gene, CDR3 length, D gene, clone size, CDR3 DNA, CDR3 protein. A D gene is named only where the DNA matches it firmly. Only part of the rows carry a size: once, few, many, or a class if the clone is expanded.

TRBV29-1	TRBJ2-1	14	TRBD1	.	TGCAGCGTTCTGGAGGGACAGGTTTACAATGAGCAGTTCTTC	CSVLEGQVYNEQFF
TRBV4-1	TRBJ1-1	18	.	.	TGCGCCAGTGTACCAACCCCGGGGGCAGTTGGGATGAGGACTGAAGCTTTCTTT	CASVPTPGAVGMRTEAFF
TRBV2	TRBJ2-1	15	TRBD2	.	TGTGCCAGCACGGTCGATAGCGGGGCAAACAATGAGCAGTTCTTC	CASTVDSGANNEQFF
TRBV6-2/TRBV6-3	TRBJ2-2	14	TRBD1	once	TGTGCCAGCAGCCAGGGACAGTTCACCGGGGAGCTGTTTTTT	CASSQGQFTGELFF
TRBV29-1	TRBJ1-1	12	.	few	TGCAGCGTGATGGACAGAGAAACTGAAGCTTTCTTT	CSVMDRETEAFF
TRBV7-2	TRBJ2-7	14	TRBD2	many	TGTGCCAGCAGCCCCCGGGACTATAAATACGAGCAGTACTTC	CASSPRDYKYEQYF
TRBV9	TRBJ2-3	15	.	few	TGTGCCAGCAGCGTAGAGTCATACGACACAGATACGCAGTATTTT	CASSVESYDTDTQYF
TRBV3-1	TRBJ1-3	12	.	few	TGTGCCAGCCGAGAGAGGGGAAACACCATATATTTT	CASRERGNTIYF
TRBV7-2	TRBJ1-4	17	.	few	TGTGCCAGCAGCAAGCGGGGCAGGGATGCAACTAATGAAAAACTGTTTTTT	CASSKRGRDATNEKLFF
TRBV9	TRBJ2-7	13	.	few	TGTGCCAGCAGCGCAGAGGACGGTTACGAGCAGTACTTC	CASSAEDGYEQYF
TRBV7-2	TRBJ2-4	15	TRBD2	few	TGTGCCAGCAGCTCTGCCGGGGGGGCCGGAAACATTCAGTACTTC	CASSSAGGAGNIQYF
TRBV27	TRBJ1-2	13	.	few	TGTGCCAGCAGTTTATCGACGAGGGCCGGCTACACCTTC	CASSLSTRAGYTF
TRBV7-9	TRBJ1-1	15	.	few	TGTGCCAGCAGCACGCGCACAAGAAAGAACACTGAAGCTTTCTTT	CASSTRTRKNTEAFF
TRBV3-1	TRBJ2-3	15	TRBD2	many	TGTGCCAGCAGCAGGACTAGTCGAACTTGGGATACGCAGTATTTT	CASSRTSRTWDTQYF
TRBV7-6	TRBJ2-3	15	.	few	TGTGCCAGCAGCCCGGGTGGGGATGGGGGAGATACGCAGTATTTT	CASSPGGDGGDTQYF
TRBV5-1	TRBJ2-3	15	TRBD2	few	TGCGCCAGCAGAGTTCGGAAGCGGGGGGTAGATACGCAGTATTTT	CASRVRKRGVDTQYF
TRBV12-3/TRBV12-4	TRBJ2-2	13	.	few	TGTGCCAGCAGATGGGGACCCACCGGGGAGCTGTTTTTT	CASRWGPTGELFF
TRBV9	TRBJ1-1	14	.	.	TGTGCCAGCAGCGTAGCAGGGGCTACCACTGAAGCTTTCTTT	CASSVAGATTEAFF
TRBV4-3	TRBJ2-5	14	.	many	TGCGCCAGCAGCAAAGGGGGGTTCGGGGAGACCCAGTACTTC	CASSKGGFGETQYF
TRBV12-3/TRBV12-4	TRBJ2-7	14	.	once	TGTGCCAGCAGGGCGGAGAGGGAGGCTTACGAGCAGTACTTC	CASRAEREAYEQYF
TRBV27	TRBJ2-7	12	TRBD2	.	TGTGCCAGCGGGAGGGTTGAAGACGAGCAGTACTTC	CASGRVEDEQYF
TRBV7-9	TRBJ2-7	13	.	.	TGTGCCAGCAGCTTAGATGGGGTCGAGGAGCAGTACTTC	CASSLDGVEEQYF
TRBV7-9	TRBJ1-1	13	.	few	TGTGCCAGCAGCGCTGACCGTAACACTGAAGCTTTCTTT	CASSADRNTEAFF
TRBV5-1	TRBJ2-2	15	.	many	TGCGCCAGCTCGCCCGGGGGTCCGAACACCGGGGAGCTGTTTTTT	CASSPGGPNTGELFF
TRBV4-2	TRBJ2-3	14	.	.	TGTGCCAGCAGCCCGGAAGGGATCACAGATACGCAGTATTTT	CASSPEGITDTQYF
TRBV7-9	TRBJ1-6	15	TRBD1	many	TGTGCCAGCAGCTCAGCCGACAGGGGGCTGACACCCCTCCACTTT	CASSSADRGLTPLHF
TRBV6-2/TRBV6-3	TRBJ1-2	12	.	many	TGTGCCAGCAACCGGGACGGCTTGGGCTACACCTTC	CASNRDGLGYTF
TRBV12-3/TRBV12-4	TRBJ2-5	11	.	few	TGTGCCAGCAGTACTGGGTTTGCCCGGTACTTC	CASSTGFARYF
TRBV7-9	TRBJ1-5	15	.	many	TGTGCCAGCAGCTTATCCGGGAATAGCAATCAGCCCCAGCATTTT	CASSLSGNSNQPQHF
TRBV4-1	TRBJ2-7	15	.	.	TGCGCCAGCAGCCACCCTTCCGGGGTGGGGTACGAGCAGTACTTC	CASSHPSGVGYEQYF
TRBV10-3	TRBJ2-3	13	.	.	TGTGCCATCAGTGAGTCGGTGGGAGATACGCAGTATTTT	CAISESVGDTQYF
TRBV5-5	TRBJ2-2	17	TRBD2	.	TGTGCCAGCAGCTTCCGGACTAGCGGGGACAACACCGGGGAGCTGTTTTTT	CASSFRTSGDNTGELFF
TRBV7-9	TRBJ2-1	16	.	many	TGTGCCAGCAGCTCGAGGGGGGGCCTCGGAGTTAATGAGCAGTTCTTC	CASSSRGGLGVNEQFF
TRBV4-1	TRBJ2-1	16	TRBD2	.	TGCGCCAGCAGCCCCATCCGACTAGCGGGGGGGCAGGAGCAGTTCTTC	CASSPIRLAGGQEQFF
TRBV18	TRBJ2-5	14	.	few	TGTGCCAGCTCCCCCATGGAGGAAAAAGAGACCCAGTACTTC	CASSPMEEKETQYF
TRBV7-2	TRBJ1-4	14	.	.	TGTGCCAGCAGCTTATGGGGTGGCGATGAAAAACTGTTTTTT	CASSLWGGDEKLFF
TRBV20-1	TRBJ1-5	15	.	few	TGCAGTGCCCCCGCCGGGGCGAAACGAGATCAGCCCCAGCATTTT	CSAPAGAKRDQPQHF
TRBV7-2	TRBJ2-5	13	.	.	TGTGCCAGCAGCGCGGCCCCGAGGGAGACCCAGTACTTC	CASSAAPRETQYF
TRBV6-5	TRBJ2-7	17	TRBD2	.	TGTGCCAGCAGTTACTCGCTGACTAGCGGGAAAGCCTACGAGCAGTACTTC	CASSYSLTSGKAYEQYF